The clone carrying this T cell receptor beta chain was detected once. Its specificity is unknown. V was trimmed by 4 bases and J by 5 bases, leaving 20 bases between them. Germline values: CDR1 MDHEN, CDR2 SYDVKM. CDR3 length: 16 residues. Donors were nominally healthy when sampled, though unrecorded immune exposures were likely. These data come from a study of cytomegalovirus exposure and HLA in healthy donors. Study-level points and caveats: Available immune exposure information was restricted to CMV serostatus only. Associated with cytomegalovirus, according to the listing, were 150 to 200 TCR beta chains.

Primers included in the PCR were 60 Vbeta and 13 Jbeta primers. Sequencing was performed with immunoSEQ multiplex PCR; in TCRdb, only in-frame clones are kept and a portion is missing. In the table there are almost 90,000 clones, 85% of which are singletons. This rearrangement joins TRBV28 to TRBJ2-5; maybe TRBD1 (5 bases). This TCR was recovered from a man aged 40-49 years in good health and CMV-seropositive. Source material: PBMCs. CDR3 sequence: CASSSPALTGRETQYF. The CDR3 nucleotides read TGTGCCAGCAGTTCTCCAGCACTTACAGGTCGGGAGACCCAGTACTTC.